Below, 30 T cell receptor beta chains from the same sample are listed, as sequenced in a study of cytomegalovirus exposure and HLA in healthy donors. Vbeta (60) and Jbeta (13) primers were used in the PCR. Clones were read by immunoSEQ multiplex PCR, and TCRdb kept only the in-frame ones, dropping some. This sample carries about 130,000 clones, approximately 70% of them seen once, and the ten largest clones take 1.6%. The sequenced sample was PBMCs. These receptors came from a human donor in good health.

V usage is TRBV7-9 and J usage is TRBJ2-3; TRBD2 aligns across 10 bases. Germline values: CDR1 SEHNR, CDR2 FQNEAQ (reference sequence). This CDR3 has 14 residues. V trimming: 4 bases; J trimming: 6 bases; junction bases outside the gene matches: 4. The DNA of the CDR3 is TGTGCCAGCAGCTCGGGACTAGCGTTGGATACGCAGTATTTT. As protein: CASSSGLALDTQYF.

This chain links TRBV11-3 with TRBJ2-7, with TRBD1 as a possible D gene (6 bases). V lost 4 bases and J 7 bases, leaving 29 bases between the germline ends. CDR1 SGHNT and CDR2 YENEEA come from the germline V gene. The CDR3 totals 18 residues. The CDR3: CASSSYIFGQPGIGEQYF. The CDR3 DNA sequence: TGTGCCAGCAGCTCTTATATCTTTGGACAGCCCGGAATAGGGGAGCAGTACTTC.

The rearrangement links TRBV14 to TRBJ2-7; D is possibly TRBD2 (5 bases). Germline V CDR1 and CDR2: SGHDN, FVKESK. The CDR3 contains 14 residues. The V gene lost 3 bases and the J gene lost 6 bases, with 15 bases spanning the gap. CDR3 nucleotides: TGTGCCAGCAGCCAGACAAAGCGGTGGGGCGAGCAGTACTTC. Translating gives CASSQTKRWGEQYF. Filled out from reference TRBV14 and TRBJ2-7, the complete variable domain reads EAGVTQFPSHSVIEKGQTVTLRCDPISGHDNLYWYRRVMGKEIKFLLHFVKESKQDESGMPNNRFLAERTGGTYSTLKVQPAELEDSGVYFCASSQTKRWGEQYFGPGTRLTVT.

The gene calls are TRBV7-2 and TRBJ2-6, with no clear D. Trimming took 5 bases from V and 8 from J, leaving 7 bases between them. Per germline, CDR1 SGHTA and CDR2 FQGNSA. The CDR3 has 12 residues. The CDR3 nucleotides are TGTGCCAGCAGCCTCAGGTCCAACGTCCTGACTTTC. Protein: CASSLRSNVLTF.

The chain joins TRBV5-8 to TRBJ2-3; D unclear. In germline, CDR1 is SGHTS, CDR2 YDEGEE. V lost 2 bases to trimming and J lost 1 base, with 14 bases between them. The CDR3 is made up of 16 amino acids. The CDR3 is CASSFSQTTRTDTQYF. The DNA of the CDR3 is TGTGCCAGCAGCTTTTCCCAGACAACCCGCACAGATACGCAGTATTTT.

CDR3 in DNA: TGTGCCAGCAGCCTTACTAGCGGTCAGACAGATACGCAGTATTTT. Encoded protein: CASSLTSGQTDTQYF. This chain links TRBV7-6 with TRBJ2-3, with TRBD2 matching 8 bases. The CDR3 is 15 residues long. CDR1 and CDR2 from the germline V gene are SGHVS and FNYEAQ. V was pared by 5 bases and J by 3 bases, with 7 bases of the junction left unmatched.

The chain links TRBV5-1 to TRBJ1-4; 9 positions agree with TRBD1. CDR1 and CDR2 (germline): SGHRS, YFSETQ. CDR3 length: 14 amino acids. Losses at the gene ends were 2 bases for V and 7 bases for J; bases not matched to a gene: 3. The CDR3 here is CASSFGTGPEKLFF. For the CDR3, the DNA is TGCGCCAGCAGCTTTGGGACAGGGCCTGAAAAACTGTTTTTT.

The table lists this clone with a few counts. The CDR3 DNA reads TGTGCTAGTGGTCAGGGACAGGGGGTCAATGAGCAGTTCTTC. Its protein product is CASGQGQGVNEQFF. The chain has TRBV12-5 and TRBJ2-1, with 11 bases lining up with TRBD1. The V and J ends lost 5 bases and 6 bases, in that order; junction bases with no gene match: 3. Germline-derived CDR1 and CDR2 are LGHNT and FRNRAP. This CDR3 is 14 amino acids long.

This clone was observed a few times. The V and J genes are TRBV18 and TRBJ2-7; 11 positions agree with TRBD1. This CDR3 spans 14 amino acids. The germline V gene encodes CDR1 KGHSH and CDR2 LQKENI. Germline trimming cut 3 bases from V and 6 bases from J; bases unmatched to any gene: 4. This CDR3 reads CASSPDRGLSEQYF. CDR3 nucleotides: TGTGCCAGCTCACCGGACAGGGGGCTTAGCGAGCAGTACTTC.

This clone is a singleton in its sample. The rearrangement joins TRBV7-3 to TRBJ2-2; D not resolved. V shed 2 bases and J shed 0 bases, with 7 bases lying between them. There are 15 residues in the CDR3. Germline CDR1 SGHTA, CDR2 FQGTGA. CDR3 sequence reads: CASSLGAANTGELFF. CDR3 coding DNA: TGTGCCAGCAGCTTAGGAGCCGCGAACACCGGGGAGCTGTTTTTT.

With regard to this clone: The junction departs from germline at one end; a sequencing error may be responsible. The chain joins TRBV7-6 to TRBJ2-7; TRBD2 matches 10 bases. CDR1 is SGHVS and CDR2 is FNYEAQ in the germline V gene. This CDR3 is built from 17 residues. CDR3 sequence reads: CASSLAAGLAGAYAQYF. The CDR3 coding sequence is TGTGCCAGCAGCTTAGCTGCCGGGCTAGCGGGAGCCTACGCGCAGTACTTC.

J is TRBJ2-3 and V is TRBV6-4, with D hard to call. V lost 3 bases to trimming and J lost 0 bases, with 10 bases between them. The CDR3 consists of 15 residues. From germline, CDR1 is MRHNA and CDR2 SNTAGT. The CDR3, as DNA: TGTGCCAGCAGTGAGACTCAAGGAAGCACAGATACGCAGTATTTT. Its translation: CASSETQGSTDTQYF.

The CDR3 DNA reads TGTGCCAGCAGCTCCCGGGACAGGGGTTTCCCCACTGAAGCTTTCTTT. Translation: CASSSRDRGFPTEAFF. V gene TRBV7-2 combines with J gene TRBJ1-1; 10 bases are shared with TRBD1. The germline CDR1 and CDR2 sequences are SGHTA and FQGNSA. V trimming: 4 bases; J trimming: 4 bases; junction bases outside the gene matches: 9. The CDR3 sequence is 16 residues long.

Details on this clone: A read error may produce the germline difference seen at one junction end. The gene calls are TRBV29-1 and TRBJ2-5; D is undetermined. Per germline, CDR1 SQVTM and CDR2 ANQGSEA. The CDR3 spans 11 residues. In DNA, the CDR3 is TGCAGCGTTGAAGAGCGCCAAGCCACTAACTTC. This translates into CSVEERQATNF.

The chain recombines TRBV23-1 with TRBJ1-3; maybe TRBD1 (6 bases). TRBV23-1 is an ORF, with its function uncertain. The CDR3 loop spans 14 amino acids. V lost 0 bases, J lost 8 bases, and 11 bases lay in between. CDR3 protein: CASSQSYREHTIYF. Here the CDR3 DNA reads TGCGCCAGCAGTCAATCGTACAGGGAACACACCATATATTTT.

The chain employs TRBV27 and TRBJ1-3; D ambiguous. This CDR3 has 13 residues. Trimming shortened V by 2 bases and J by 4 bases, and 6 bases separated the two germline ends. Germline V CDR1 and CDR2: MNHEY, SMNVEV (reference sequence). The chain's CDR3 is CASSLLLGNTIYF. The CDR3 coding sequence is TGTGCCAGCAGTTTACTTCTAGGAAACACCATATATTTT.

The chain carries TRBV28 and TRBJ1-1, with 7 bases matching TRBD1. Germline CDR1 and CDR2: MDHEN and SYDVKM. With V trimmed by 6 bases and J by 0 bases, 4 bases remained unmatched. This CDR3 comprises 14 residues. This CDR3 reads CASRLGQLNTEAFF. The CDR3 DNA reads TGTGCCAGCAGACTGGGACAGCTGAACACTGAAGCTTTCTTT.

The chain employs TRBV18 and TRBJ1-1; maybe TRBD1 (5 bases). V gave up 3 bases and J gave up 1 base, with 12 bases separating them. Germline V CDR1 and CDR2: KGHSH, LQKENI. This CDR3 spans 15 amino acids. The CDR3 spells CASSPAGPRNTEAFF. The CDR3 DNA reads TGTGCCAGCTCACCGGCAGGGCCAAGGAACACTGAAGCTTTCTTT.

This chain joins TRBV7-9 and TRBJ1-4, with 10 nucleotides matching TRBD1. The CDR3 contains 16 residues. V dropped 1 base and J dropped 8; count of bases not matched to a gene: 7. CDR1 is SEHNR and CDR2 is FQNEAQ in the germline V gene (reference sequence). This chain's CDR3 is CASSLGDRGLGEKLFF. The CDR3, as DNA: TGTGCCAGCAGCTTAGGGGACAGGGGCTTGGGAGAAAAACTGTTTTTT.

The chain joins TRBV29-1 to TRBJ2-7; D might be TRBD1 (5 bases). Germline V gene lookup returns CDR1 SQVTM and CDR2 ANQGSEA. The CDR3 loop spans 11 amino acids. Trimming stripped 6 bases from V and 7 bases from J, with 13 bases between. The chain's CDR3 is CSVLTVGEQYF. The CDR3 bases are TGCAGCGTCCTGACAGTCGGAGAGCAGTACTTC.

The rearrangement joins TRBV5-1 to TRBJ2-1; 7 bases map to TRBD2. The CDR3 covers 16 residues. Trimming took 0 bases from V and 1 from J; bases not matched to a gene: 4. Germline lookup yields CDR1 SGHRS and CDR2 YFSETQ. The CDR3 loop is CASSLAGGGSYNEQFF. CDR3 nucleotides: TGCGCCAGCAGCTTGGCCGGGGGAGGGTCCTACAATGAGCAGTTCTTC. Together with reference TRBV5-1 and TRBJ2-1, the CDR3 gives the full variable domain: KAGVTQTPRYLIKTRGQQVTLSCSPISGHRSVSWYQQTPGQGLQFLFEYFSETQRNKGNFPGRFSGRQFSNSRSEMNVSTLELGDSALYLCASSLAGGGSYNEQFFGPGTRLTVL.

The rearrangement links TRBV29-1 to TRBJ2-7; tentatively, D is TRBD2 (5 bases). The germline V and J ends were trimmed by 4 bases and 3 bases, with 10 bases remaining between them. The length of the CDR3 is 12 residues. Germline CDR1 SQVTM, CDR2 ANQGSEA. CDR3 amino acids: CSVGTGNYEQYF. The CDR3 coding sequence is TGCAGCGTTGGTACGGGGAACTACGAGCAGTACTTC.

This rearrangement joins TRBV11-2 to TRBJ1-1, with D perhaps TRBD1 (5 bases). The germline V gene encodes CDR1 SGHAT and CDR2 FQNNGV. The CDR3 runs to 13 residues. V was pared by 5 bases and J by 8 bases, with 15 bases between. CDR3 nucleotides: TGTGCCAGCAGCCCAGATACCTACAGGGAAGCTTTCTTT. Protein sequence: CASSPDTYREAFF.

The chain combines TRBV18 with TRBJ2-6; tentatively, D is TRBD2 (6 bases). This CDR3 has 15 amino acids. Deletions cut 4 bases from V and 2 bases from J, with 9 bases between. In germline, CDR1 is KGHSH, CDR2 LQKENI. The chain's CDR3 is CASSREVAGANVLTF. DNA of the CDR3: TGTGCCAGCTCACGGGAGGTAGCTGGGGCCAACGTCCTGACTTTC.

This clone was counted only a few times. The chain joins TRBV19 to TRBJ2-3; 7 bases are shared with TRBD2. The junction had 0 bases not matched to a gene; V was cut back by 3 bases and J by 0 bases. CDR3 length: 14 amino acids. The germline V gene encodes CDR1 LNHDA and CDR2 SQIVND (reference sequence). The CDR3 loop is CASSISGSTDTQYF. The DNA of the CDR3 is TGTGCCAGTAGTATTAGCGGGAGCACAGATACGCAGTATTTT.

This clone was observed a handful of times. The rearrangement links TRBV28 to TRBJ2-7; D is unresolved. Trimming removed 5 bases at V and 5 bases at J, with 16 bases between. The CDR3 loop spans 14 amino acids. CDR1 and CDR2 from the germline V gene are MDHEN and SYDVKM. CDR3 protein: CASSPRPSWDEQYF. As DNA, the CDR3 is TGTGCCAGCAGTCCGCGACCTAGTTGGGACGAGCAGTACTTC.

The chain carries TRBV29-1 and TRBJ1-5, with D possibly TRBD1 on 5 matching bases. This CDR3 comprises 12 residues. Trimming took 4 bases from V and 3 from J, leaving 7 bases between them. CDR1 is SQVTM, CDR2 ANQGSEA, per germline. The CDR3 sequence: CSVGQNNQPQHF. The CDR3 DNA is TGCAGCGTTGGACAGAACAATCAGCCCCAGCATTTT.

This chain links TRBV5-1 with TRBJ2-2; 10 nucleotides align to TRBD2. The CDR3 totals 16 residues. The germline V gene encodes CDR1 SGHRS and CDR2 YFSETQ. Trimming took 6 bases from V and 0 from J; bases not matched to a gene: 5. CDR3: CASNLLAGANTGELFF. CDR3 DNA sequence: TGCGCCAGCAATCTGCTAGCGGGAGCGAACACCGGGGAGCTGTTTTTT.

This chain connects TRBV5-1 to TRBJ2-3, with 7 bases identical to TRBD1. The germline CDR1 and CDR2 sequences are SGHRS and YFSETQ. V gave up 3 bases and J gave up 4 bases; unmatched junction bases: 11. There are 16 residues in the CDR3. Written as DNA, the CDR3 is TGCGCCAGCAGCTCCCTATCCGACAGGGTTTCAGATACGCAGTATTTT. It yields the protein CASSSLSDRVSDTQYF.

The V call is TRBV5-5, the J call TRBJ1-1, with D perhaps matching TRBD1 (5 bases). Germline CDR1 and CDR2: SGHKS and YYEKEE (reference sequence). Trimming left V 0 bases short and J 1 base short, with 7 bases between. The CDR3 is made up of 14 amino acids. The CDR3 reads CASSLAGENTEAFF. CDR3 nucleotides: TGTGCCAGCAGCTTGGCGGGGGAGAACACTGAAGCTTTCTTT.